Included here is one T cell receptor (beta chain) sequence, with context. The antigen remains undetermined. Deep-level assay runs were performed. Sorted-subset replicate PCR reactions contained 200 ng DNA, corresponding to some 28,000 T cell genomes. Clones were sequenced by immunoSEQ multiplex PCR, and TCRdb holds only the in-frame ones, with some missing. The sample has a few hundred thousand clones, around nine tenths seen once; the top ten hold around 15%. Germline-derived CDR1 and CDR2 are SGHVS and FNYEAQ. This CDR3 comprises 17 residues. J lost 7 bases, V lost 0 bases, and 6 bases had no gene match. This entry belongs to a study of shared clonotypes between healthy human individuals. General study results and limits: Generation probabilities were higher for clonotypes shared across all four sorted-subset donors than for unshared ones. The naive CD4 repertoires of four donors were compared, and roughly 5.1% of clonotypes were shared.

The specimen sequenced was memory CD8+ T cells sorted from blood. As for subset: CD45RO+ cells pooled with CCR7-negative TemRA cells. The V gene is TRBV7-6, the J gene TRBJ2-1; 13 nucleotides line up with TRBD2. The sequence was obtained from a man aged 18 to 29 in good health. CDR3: CASSLAPPTSGRNEQFF. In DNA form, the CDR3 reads TGTGCCAGCAGCTTAGCGCCCCCGACTAGCGGGAGGAATGAGCAGTTCTTC.